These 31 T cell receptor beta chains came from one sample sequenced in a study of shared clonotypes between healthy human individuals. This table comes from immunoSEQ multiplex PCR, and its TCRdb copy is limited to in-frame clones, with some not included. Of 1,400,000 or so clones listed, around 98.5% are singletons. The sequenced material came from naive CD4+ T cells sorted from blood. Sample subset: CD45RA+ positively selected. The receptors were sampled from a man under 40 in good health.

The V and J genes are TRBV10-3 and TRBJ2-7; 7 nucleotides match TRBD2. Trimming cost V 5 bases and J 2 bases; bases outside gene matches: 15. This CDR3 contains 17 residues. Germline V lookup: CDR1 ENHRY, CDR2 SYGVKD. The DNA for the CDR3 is TGTGCCATCAGTTTAGGAGGGCTAGCGGATTCAACCTACGAGCAGTACTTC. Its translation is CAISLGGLADSTYEQYF.

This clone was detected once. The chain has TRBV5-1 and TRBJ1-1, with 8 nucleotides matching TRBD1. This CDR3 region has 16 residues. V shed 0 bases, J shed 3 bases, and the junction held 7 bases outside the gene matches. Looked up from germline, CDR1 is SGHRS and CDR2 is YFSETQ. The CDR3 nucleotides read TGCGCCAGCAGCTTGGGACACGGACAGGGTTACACTGAAGCTTTCTTT. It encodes CASSLGHGQGYTEAFF.

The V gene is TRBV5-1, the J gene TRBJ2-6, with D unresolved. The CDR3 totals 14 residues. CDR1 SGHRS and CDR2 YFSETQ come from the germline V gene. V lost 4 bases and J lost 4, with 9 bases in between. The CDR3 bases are TGCGCCAGCAGCGGAATACTAGGGGCCAACGTCCTGACTTTC. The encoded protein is CASSGILGANVLTF.

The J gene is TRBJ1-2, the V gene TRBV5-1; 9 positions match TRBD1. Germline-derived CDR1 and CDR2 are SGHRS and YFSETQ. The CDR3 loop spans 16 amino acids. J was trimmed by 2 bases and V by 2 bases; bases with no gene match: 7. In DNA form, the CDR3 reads TGCGCCAGCAGCTTAACCTACAGGGGGCGGAACTATGGCTACACCTTC. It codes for CASSLTYRGRNYGYTF.

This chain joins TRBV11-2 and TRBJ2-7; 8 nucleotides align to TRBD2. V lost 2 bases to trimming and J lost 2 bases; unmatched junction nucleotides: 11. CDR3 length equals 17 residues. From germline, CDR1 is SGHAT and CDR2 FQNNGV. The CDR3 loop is CASSLSTLPGGAYEQYF. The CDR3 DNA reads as TGTGCCAGCAGCTTAAGTACCTTACCGGGAGGGGCCTACGAGCAGTACTTC.

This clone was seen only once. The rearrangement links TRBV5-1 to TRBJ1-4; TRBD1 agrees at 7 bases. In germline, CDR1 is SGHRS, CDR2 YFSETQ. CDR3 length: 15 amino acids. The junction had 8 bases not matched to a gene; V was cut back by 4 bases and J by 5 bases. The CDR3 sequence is CASSPPGQINEKLFF. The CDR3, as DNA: TGCGCCAGCAGCCCGCCGGGACAGATCAATGAAAAACTGTTTTTT.

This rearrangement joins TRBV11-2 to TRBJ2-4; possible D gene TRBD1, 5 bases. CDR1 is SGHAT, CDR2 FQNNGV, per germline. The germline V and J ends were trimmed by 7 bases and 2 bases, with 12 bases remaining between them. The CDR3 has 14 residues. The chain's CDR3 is CASNVAGTKNIQYF. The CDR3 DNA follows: TGTGCCAGCAATGTGGCAGGGACCAAAAACATTCAGTACTTC.

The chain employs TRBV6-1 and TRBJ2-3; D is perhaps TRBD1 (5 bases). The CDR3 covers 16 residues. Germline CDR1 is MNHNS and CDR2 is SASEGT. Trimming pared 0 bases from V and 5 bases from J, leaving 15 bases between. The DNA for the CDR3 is TGTGCCAGCAGTGAAGCAGGGCAGGGTGGCGGAGATACGCAGTATTTT. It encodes CASSEAGQGGGDTQYF.

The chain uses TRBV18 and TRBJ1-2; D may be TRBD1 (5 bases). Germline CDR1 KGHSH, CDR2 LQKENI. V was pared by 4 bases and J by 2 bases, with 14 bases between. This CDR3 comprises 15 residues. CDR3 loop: CASSLIGGENYGYTF. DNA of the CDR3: TGTGCCAGCTCACTCATCGGGGGGGAAAACTATGGCTACACCTTC.

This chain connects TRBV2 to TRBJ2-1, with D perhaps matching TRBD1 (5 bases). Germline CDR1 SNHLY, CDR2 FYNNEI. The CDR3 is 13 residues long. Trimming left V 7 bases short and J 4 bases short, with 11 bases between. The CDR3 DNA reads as TGTGCCAGCATCATCGACAGTTACAATGAGCAGTTCTTC. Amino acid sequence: CASIIDSYNEQFF.

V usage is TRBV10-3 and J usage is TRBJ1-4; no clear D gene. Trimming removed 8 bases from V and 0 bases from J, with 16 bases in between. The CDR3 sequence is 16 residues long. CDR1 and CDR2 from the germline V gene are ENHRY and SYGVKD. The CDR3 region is CAIFPVDETTNEKLFF. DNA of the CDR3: TGTGCCATCTTTCCGGTTGATGAGACAACTAATGAAAAACTGTTTTTT.

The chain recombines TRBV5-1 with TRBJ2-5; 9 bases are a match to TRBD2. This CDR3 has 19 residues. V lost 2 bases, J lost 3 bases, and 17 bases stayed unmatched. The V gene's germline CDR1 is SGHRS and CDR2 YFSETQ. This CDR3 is CASSFRSRAGGFSEETQYF. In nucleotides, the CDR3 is TGCGCCAGCAGCTTTCGGTCCCGGGCGGGAGGGTTTTCGGAAGAGACCCAGTACTTC.

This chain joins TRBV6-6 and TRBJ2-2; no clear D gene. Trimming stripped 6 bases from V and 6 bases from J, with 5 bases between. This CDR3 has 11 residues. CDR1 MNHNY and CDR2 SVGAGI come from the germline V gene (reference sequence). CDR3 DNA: TGTGCCAGCAGCCCCTCCGGGGAGCTGTTTTTT. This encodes CASSPSGELFF.

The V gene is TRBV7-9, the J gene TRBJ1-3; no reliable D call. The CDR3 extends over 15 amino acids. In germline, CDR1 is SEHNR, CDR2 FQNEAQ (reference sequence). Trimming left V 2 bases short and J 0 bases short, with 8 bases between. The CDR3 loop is CASSLWTDSGNTIYF. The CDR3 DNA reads TGTGCCAGCAGCTTATGGACTGACTCTGGAAACACCATATATTTT.

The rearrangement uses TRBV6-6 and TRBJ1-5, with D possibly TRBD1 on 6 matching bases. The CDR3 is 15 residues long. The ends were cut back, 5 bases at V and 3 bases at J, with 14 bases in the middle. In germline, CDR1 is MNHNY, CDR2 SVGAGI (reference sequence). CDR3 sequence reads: CASSPRSGDNQPQHF. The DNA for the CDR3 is TGTGCCAGCAGTCCCCGTTCAGGGGACAATCAGCCCCAGCATTTT.

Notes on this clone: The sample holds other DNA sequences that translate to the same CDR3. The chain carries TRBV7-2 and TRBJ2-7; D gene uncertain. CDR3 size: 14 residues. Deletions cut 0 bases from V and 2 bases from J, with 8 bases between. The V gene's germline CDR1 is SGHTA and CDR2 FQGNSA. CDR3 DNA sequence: TGTGCCAGCAGCTTAGCTCCAGGCGCCTACGAGCAGTACTTC. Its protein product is CASSLAPGAYEQYF.

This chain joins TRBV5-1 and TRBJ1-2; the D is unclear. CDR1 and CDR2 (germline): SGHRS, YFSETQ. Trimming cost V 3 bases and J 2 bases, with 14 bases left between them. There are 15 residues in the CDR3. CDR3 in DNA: TGCGCCAGCAGCTCCTCGGGAGCTACAAACTATGGCTACACCTTC. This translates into CASSSSGATNYGYTF.

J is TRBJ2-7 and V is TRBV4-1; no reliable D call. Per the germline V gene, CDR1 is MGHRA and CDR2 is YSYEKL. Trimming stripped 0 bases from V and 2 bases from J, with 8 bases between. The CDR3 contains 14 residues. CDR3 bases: TGCGCCAGCAGCCAAGAACTGGTTACCTACGAGCAGTACTTC. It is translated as CASSQELVTYEQYF.

In DNA, the CDR3 is TGTGCCAGCAGCGCGTCAGTGGGGACAGGAGGCCTGTACTTC. This encodes CASSASVGTGGLYF. The gene calls are TRBV9 and TRBJ2-7; 8 nucleotides line up with TRBD1. Germline lookup yields CDR1 SGDLS and CDR2 YYNGEE. V dropped 3 bases and J dropped 12; count of bases not matched to a gene: 14. The CDR3 runs to 14 residues.

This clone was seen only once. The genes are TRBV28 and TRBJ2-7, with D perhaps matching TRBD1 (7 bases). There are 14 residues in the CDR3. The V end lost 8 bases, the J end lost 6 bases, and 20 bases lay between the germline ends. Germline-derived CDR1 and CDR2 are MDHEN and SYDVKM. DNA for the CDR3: TGTGCCAGCCAAATTGGGGGGAAGGGGGCCGAGCAGTACTTC. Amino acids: CASQIGGKGAEQYF.

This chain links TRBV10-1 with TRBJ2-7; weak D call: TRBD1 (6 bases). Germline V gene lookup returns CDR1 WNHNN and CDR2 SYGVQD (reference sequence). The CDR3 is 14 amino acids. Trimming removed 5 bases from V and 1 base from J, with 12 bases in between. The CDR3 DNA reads TGCGCCAGCAGTAACAGGGATAAGTCCTACGAGCAGTACTTC. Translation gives CASSNRDKSYEQYF.

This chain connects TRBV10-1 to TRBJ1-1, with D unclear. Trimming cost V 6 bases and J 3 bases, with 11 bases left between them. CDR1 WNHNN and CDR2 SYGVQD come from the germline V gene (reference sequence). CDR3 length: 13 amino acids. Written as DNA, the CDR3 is TGCGCCAGCAGATTATCTGCCTACACTGAAGCTTTCTTT. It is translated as CASRLSAYTEAFF.

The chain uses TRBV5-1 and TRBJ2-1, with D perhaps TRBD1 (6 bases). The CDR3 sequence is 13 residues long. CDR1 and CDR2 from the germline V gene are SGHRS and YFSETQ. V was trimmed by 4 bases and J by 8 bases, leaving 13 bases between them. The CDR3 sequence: CASSLRQDDEQFF. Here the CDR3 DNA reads TGCGCCAGCAGCCTAAGACAGGACGATGAGCAGTTCTTC.

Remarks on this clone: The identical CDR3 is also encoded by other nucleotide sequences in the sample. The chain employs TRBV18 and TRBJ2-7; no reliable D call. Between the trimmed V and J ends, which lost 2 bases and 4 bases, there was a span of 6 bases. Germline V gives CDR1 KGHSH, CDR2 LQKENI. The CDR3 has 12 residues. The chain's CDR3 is CASSPGFYEQYF. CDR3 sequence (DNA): TGTGCCAGCTCACCAGGGTTTTACGAGCAGTACTTC.

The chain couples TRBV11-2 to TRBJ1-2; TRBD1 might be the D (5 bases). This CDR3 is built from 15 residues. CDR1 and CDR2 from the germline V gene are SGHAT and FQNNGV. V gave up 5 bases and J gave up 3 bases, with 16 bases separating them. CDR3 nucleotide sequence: TGTGCCAGCAGCATCGGGACTCACATCGACTATGGCTACACCTTC. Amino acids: CASSIGTHIDYGYTF. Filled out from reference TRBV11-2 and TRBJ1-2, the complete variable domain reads EAGVAQSPRYKIIEKRQSVAFWCNPISGHATLYWYQQILGQGPKLLIQFQNNGVVDDSQLPKDRFSAERLKGVDSTLKIQPAKLEDSAVYLCASSIGTHIDYGYTFGSGTRLTVV.

In DNA, the CDR3 is TGTGCCAGCAGCGTAGCCGGCGGGAGAGTCTACGAGCAGTACTTC. Encoded protein: CASSVAGGRVYEQYF. The genes are TRBV9 and TRBJ2-7; 7 bases line up with TRBD2. CDR1 and CDR2 from the germline V gene are SGDLS and YYNGEE. This CDR3 spans 15 amino acids. V was pared by 0 bases and J by 3 bases, with 6 bases of the junction left unmatched. The full variable domain, with the rest looked up from reference TRBV9 and TRBJ2-7, is DSGVTQTPKHLITATGQRVTLRCSPRSGDLSVYWYQQSLDQGLQFLIQYYNGEERAKGNILERFSAQQFPDLHSELNLSSLELGDSALYFCASSVAGGRVYEQYFGPGTRLTVT.

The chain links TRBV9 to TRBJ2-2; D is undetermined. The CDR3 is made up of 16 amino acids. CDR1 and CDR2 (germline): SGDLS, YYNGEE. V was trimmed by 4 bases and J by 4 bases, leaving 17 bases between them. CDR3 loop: CASSPRLITATGELFF. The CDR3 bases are TGTGCCAGCAGCCCGAGACTTATTACGGCCACCGGGGAGCTGTTTTTT.

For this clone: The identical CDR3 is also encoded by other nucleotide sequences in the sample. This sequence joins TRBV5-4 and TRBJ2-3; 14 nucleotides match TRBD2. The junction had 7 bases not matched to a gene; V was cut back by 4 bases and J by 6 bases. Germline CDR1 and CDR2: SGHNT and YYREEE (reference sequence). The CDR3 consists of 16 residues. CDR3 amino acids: CASSPRLAGGPDTQYF. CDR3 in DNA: TGTGCCAGCAGCCCAAGACTAGCGGGAGGGCCGGATACGCAGTATTTT.

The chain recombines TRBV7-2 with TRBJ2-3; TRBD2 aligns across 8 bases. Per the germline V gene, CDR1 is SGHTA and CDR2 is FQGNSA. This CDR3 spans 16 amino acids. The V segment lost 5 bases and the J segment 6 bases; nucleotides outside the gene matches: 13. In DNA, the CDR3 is TGTGCCAGCAGCCTATTCATGAGCGGGAGCGCTGATACGCAGTATTTT. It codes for CASSLFMSGSADTQYF. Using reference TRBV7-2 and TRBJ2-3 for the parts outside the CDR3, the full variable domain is GAGVSQSPSNKVTEKGKDVELRCDPISGHTALYWYRQSLGQGLEFLIYFQGNSAPDKSGLPSDRFSAERTGGSVSTLTIQRTQQEDSAVYLCASSLFMSGSADTQYFGPGTRLTVL.

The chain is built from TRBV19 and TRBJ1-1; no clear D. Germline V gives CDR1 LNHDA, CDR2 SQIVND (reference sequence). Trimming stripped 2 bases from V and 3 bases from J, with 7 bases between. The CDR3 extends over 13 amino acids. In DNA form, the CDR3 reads TGTGCCAGTAGTATAAGGGTGGACACTGAAGCTTTCTTT. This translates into CASSIRVDTEAFF.

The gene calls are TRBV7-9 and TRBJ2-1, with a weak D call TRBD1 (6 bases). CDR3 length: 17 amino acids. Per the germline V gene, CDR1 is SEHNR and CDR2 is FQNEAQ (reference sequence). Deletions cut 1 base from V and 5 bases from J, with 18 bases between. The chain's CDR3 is CASSLVPGQGINNEQFF. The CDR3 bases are TGTGCCAGCAGCTTAGTCCCAGGGCAGGGGATTAACAATGAGCAGTTCTTC.